Listed below are T cell receptor beta chains from one sample, sequenced in a study of technical replicates of blood from a few donors. Using immunoSEQ multiplex PCR, the repertoire was profiled, and TCRdb retains in-frame clones only, with some absent. Altogether tens of thousands of clones are present, approximately 87% being singletons, with the ten largest covering approximately 4.4%. The sample comprised PBMCs. These receptors came from a human donor in good health. Some clones in this sample may be carry-over from other donors' samples. CDR3s include the opening cysteine and the closing phenylalanine or tryptophan. D genes are given only for firm matches. Size is omitted from some rows. Given values are once, few, many or a class for expanded clones.

v_gene	abundance	d_gene	j_gene	CDR3nt	CDR3aa
TRBV7-3	-	TRBD2	TRBJ2-1	TGTGCCAGCAGCATACTAGCGGGAGGCTTCGATGAGCAGTTCTTC	CASSILAGGFDEQFF
TRBV12-5	-	-	TRBJ1-6	TGTGCTAGTGGTTTGGTAGGACAGAATTCACCCCTCCACTTT	CASGLVGQNSPLHF
TRBV10-3	-	-	TRBJ2-7	TGTGCCATCAGTGAGTGGGTAGCCGGCAGACCCTACGAGCAGTACTTC	CAISEWVAGRPYEQYF
TRBV9	-	TRBD1	TRBJ2-7	TGTGCCAGCAGCGTAGGAACAGGGGGTTCCTACGAGCAGTACTTC	CASSVGTGGSYEQYF
TRBV4-3	-	-	TRBJ1-4	TGCGCCAGCAGCCAAGGAGGAGCCGGTGAAAAACTGTTTTTT	CASSQGGAGEKLFF
TRBV4-2	-	TRBD2	TRBJ2-7	TGTGCCAGGCACGGGTCCTTGGCCCGACTAGCGGGAGAGGGGGAGCAGTACTTC	CARHGSLARLAGEGEQYF
TRBV28	-	-	TRBJ2-5	TGTGCCAGCAGTCTCGCGGAGACCCAGTACTTC	CASSLAETQYF
TRBV19	-	TRBD2	TRBJ2-7	TGTGCCAGTAGTATAGTCTTCGCGGGAGGTGGCTACGAGCAGTACTTC	CASSIVFAGGGYEQYF
TRBV15	-	-	TRBJ2-3	TGTGCCACCAGCAGAGATGCCCGGCAGGGGACTATGCAGTATTTT	CATSRDARQGTMQYF
TRBV6-5	-	TRBD2	TRBJ2-7	TGTGCCAGCAGCGAACGGACTAGCGGGGGGGGCCGGCAGTACTTC	CASSERTSGGGRQYF
TRBV6-5	-	-	TRBJ2-5	TGTGCCAGCAGTTACTCGTCTGCGGAAGAGACCCAGTACTTC	CASSYSSAEETQYF
TRBV21-1	-	-	TRBJ2-7	TGTGCCAGCAGCAAGACAGCGAAAGGTCGTTTCTACGAGCAGTACTTC	CASSKTAKGRFYEQYF
TRBV10-3	-	TRBD1	TRBJ1-1	TGTGCCATCAGTCCCGGGACAGGGTACACTGAAGCTTTCTTT	CAISPGTGYTEAFF
TRBV6-6	-	-	TRBJ1-1	TGTGCCAGCAGCACATCGGGGTTGGGTGAAGCTTTCTTT	CASSTSGLGEAFF
TRBV19	-	TRBD1	TRBJ1-1	TGTGCCAGTAGTAGAGTCGGGACAGGGCACTCCGAAGCTTTCTTT	CASSRVGTGHSEAFF
TRBV5-6	-	TRBD1	TRBJ1-2	TGTGCCAGCAGCATGACAGGGGGACTCGGTGGCTACACCTTC	CASSMTGGLGGYTF
TRBV2	-	-	TRBJ1-2	TGTGCCAGCACGAGACAGGTTAACTATGGCTACACCTTC	CASTRQVNYGYTF
TRBV5-1	once	-	TRBJ2-7	TGCGCCAGCAGCTTGGCCCCGTTAGACTACGAGCAGTACTTC	CASSLAPLDYEQYF
TRBV6-5	-	-	TRBJ1-1	TGTGCCAGTGCCCGGGTCGCGAACACTGAAGCTTTCTTT	CASARVANTEAFF
TRBV4-1	-	TRBD2	TRBJ2-7	TGCGCCAGCAGCCAAGAGCGGGGGATACCCTACGAGCAGTACTTC	CASSQERGIPYEQYF
TRBV4-2	-	TRBD2	TRBJ2-5	TGTGCCAGCAGCCAAGAGGGTAGCGGGAGGGCTGGAGAGACCCAGTACTTC	CASSQEGSGRAGETQYF
TRBV4-3	-	TRBD1	TRBJ2-5	TGCGCCAGCAGCCCGGGACAGGGGGTTGAGACCCAGTACTTC	CASSPGQGVETQYF
TRBV11-2	-	-	TRBJ1-6	TGTGCCAGCAACTCGATCGGCTCCTATAATTCACCCCTCCACTTT	CASNSIGSYNSPLHF
TRBV7-8	-	TRBD2	TRBJ2-7	TGTGCCAGCAGCTTAGTGGGCGGGAGGGCATACGAGCAGTACTTC	CASSLVGGRAYEQYF
TRBV19	-	TRBD1	TRBJ1-5	TGTGCCAGTAGGCTCAGGGGGCGAAATCAGCCCCAGCATTTT	CASRLRGRNQPQHF
TRBV9	-	TRBD2	TRBJ2-1	TGTGCCAGCAGCTTGAGGGAGGGCCGATATGAGCAGTTCTTC	CASSLREGRYEQFF
TRBV7-9	-	-	TRBJ2-1	TGTGCCAGCAGCTTATTGGGGCCCGCCTATGAGCAGTTCTTC	CASSLLGPAYEQFF
TRBV6-6	-	-	TRBJ1-1	TGTGCCATTACATCCCGCGGCTGGAACACTGAAGCTTTCTTT	CAITSRGWNTEAFF
TRBV25-1	-	TRBD1	TRBJ2-4	TGTGCCAGCAAGGGGACAGAGGACATTCAGTACTTC	CASKGTEDIQYF
TRBV7-7	-	-	TRBJ2-7	TGTGCCAGCAGCTTAGGCGGGACGACCAACGAGCAGTACTTC	CASSLGGTTNEQYF
TRBV5-1	-	TRBD1	TRBJ2-2	TGCGCCAGCAGCTTGGGGGACAGTAACGGGGAGCTGTTTTTT	CASSLGDSNGELFF
TRBV28	-	-	TRBJ1-1	TGTGCCAGCAGTTTATTGGCCACTGAAGCTTTCTTT	CASSLLATEAFF
TRBV27	-	TRBD2	TRBJ2-3	TGTGCCAGCAGTTTATACGGGGGGGGATCGGATACGCAGTATTTT	CASSLYGGGSDTQYF
TRBV7-9	-	-	TRBJ1-1	TGTGCCAGCAGTGTGGGGGGGGGCGCTGAAGCTTTCTTT	CASSVGGGAEAFF
TRBV7-9	-	-	TRBJ2-2	TGTGCCAGTCAAGGGGATATGAACACCGGGGAGCTGTTTTTT	CASQGDMNTGELFF
TRBV7-9	-	-	TRBJ1-5	TGTGCCAGCAGCTCCGACGATGACACCCATCAGCCCCAGCATTTT	CASSSDDDTHQPQHF
TRBV30	-	TRBD1	TRBJ2-2	TGTGCCTGGACTGCACCCGGGACAGGGAACACCGGGGAGCTGTTTTTT	CAWTAPGTGNTGELFF
TRBV7-9	once	-	TRBJ2-1	TGTGCCAGCAGCTTATATCTCCAGGGGAGTGAGCAGTTCTTC	CASSLYLQGSEQFF
TRBV11-2	-	TRBD1	TRBJ2-7	TGTGCCAGCAGCTTATCCAGGGGGCGATCATTCTCCTCCTACGAGCAGTACTTC	CASSLSRGRSFSSYEQYF
TRBV7-2	-	-	TRBJ2-7	TGTGCCAGCAGCTTGGTGCCAGGGGCCTACGAGCAGTACTTC	CASSLVPGAYEQYF
TRBV7-2	-	TRBD1	TRBJ1-5	TGTGCCAGCAGCTTAGCTAGGACAGGGGGCCAGCATTTT	CASSLARTGGQHF
TRBV19	-	-	TRBJ1-1	TGTGCCAGTAGTATACGACAGACTAGGAACACTGAAGCTTTCTTT	CASSIRQTRNTEAFF
TRBV18	-	-	TRBJ1-6	TGTGCCAGCTCACCACAGGGGCGCAATTCACCCCTCCACTTT	CASSPQGRNSPLHF
TRBV9	-	-	TRBJ1-1	TGTGCCAGCAGCGTAGAGTTGCTATCCGGTGAAGCTTTCTTT	CASSVELLSGEAFF
TRBV6-5	-	-	TRBJ1-5	TGTGCCAGCAGTGGGGGGAATACTCAGCCCCAGCATTTT	CASSGGNTQPQHF
TRBV10-3	-	-	TRBJ1-5	TGTGCCATCAGCAAGGGGTATAGCAATCAGCCCCAGCATTTT	CAISKGYSNQPQHF
TRBV9	-	TRBD1	TRBJ2-1	TGTGCCAGCAGCGGCCGGGACAGGGTCCACAATGAGCAGTTCTTC	CASSGRDRVHNEQFF
TRBV7-2	once	-	TRBJ1-1	TGTGCCAGCAGCTTACGACAGGTGGGCACTGAAGCTTTCTTT	CASSLRQVGTEAFF
TRBV7-9	-	-	TRBJ1-1	TGTGCCAGCAGCTTAGCGCGGGGCAGGAACACTGAAGCTTTCTTT	CASSLARGRNTEAFF
TRBV2	few	-	TRBJ1-5	TGTGCCAGCAGTGTTCGCGGTAATCAGCCCCAGCATTTT	CASSVRGNQPQHF
TRBV29-1	-	TRBD1	TRBJ1-2	TGCAGCGTCCCCAGGGGGCGTGATGGCTACACCTTC	CSVPRGRDGYTF
TRBV5-1	-	-	TRBJ1-6	TGCGCCAGCAGCTTGGTCCAGACTGGCGGCAATAATTCACCTCTCCACTTT	CASSLVQTGGNNSPLHF
TRBV5-1	-	TRBD2	TRBJ2-1	TGCGCCAGCAGCTTGGTGCCTAGCGGGTCCAATGAGCAGTTCTTC	CASSLVPSGSNEQFF
TRBV5-1	-	TRBD2	TRBJ2-1	TGCGCCAGCAGCTTGCTAGCGGGAGTAAGCTCCTACAATGAGCAGTTCTTC	CASSLLAGVSSYNEQFF
TRBV5-6	-	-	TRBJ2-5	TGTGCCAGCAGCTTTCGGACGGCGACAGCGACCCAGTACTTC	CASSFRTATATQYF
TRBV30	-	-	TRBJ1-2	TGTGCCTGGATGGCGGGATCGGGGGGCTACACCTTC	CAWMAGSGGYTF